The 28 T cell receptor beta chains below come from one sample, sequenced in a study of T cell repertoires in cytomegalovirus infection. From the reads, TCRdb called clonotypes with MiXCR, one entry per CDR3 protein. The sample has 35,000 to 55,000 distinct CDR3 sequences, about 21% seen once. Antigens for these TCRs are unknown. Sequences were derived from CD8+ T cells from cultured PBMCs, sampled from culture after CMV antigen stimulation. Receptor source: a human donor in good health (CMV status not recorded). Some clones in this sample may be carry-over from other donors' samples.

This clonotype was seen many times. This chain uses TRBV7-8 with TRBJ2-7, with 9 bases identical to TRBD1. The CDR3 totals 15 residues. The germline V gene has CDR1 SGHVS and CDR2 FQNEAQ. Trimming cost V 2 bases and J 0 bases; bases outside gene matches: 2. CDR3 sequence (DNA): TGTGCCAGCAGCTTAATGGGACAGGGCTCCTACGAGCAGTACTTC. It translates to CASSLMGQGSYEQYF.

This clonotype was counted only a few times. V is TRBV20-1 and J is TRBJ1-1, with D unclear. There are 13 residues in the CDR3. CDR1 and CDR2 from the germline V gene are DFQATT and SNEGSKA (reference sequence). The V end lost 1 base, the J end lost 5 bases, and 11 bases lay between the germline ends. Here the CDR3 reads CSARAAAGTEAFF. CDR3 in DNA: TGCAGTGCTAGAGCGGCCGCGGGTACTGAAGCTTTCTTT.

A few counts support this clonotype. The chain combines TRBV11-2 with TRBJ2-1, with TRBD2 as a possible D gene (6 bases). V was pared by 0 bases and J by 12 bases, with 15 bases between. CDR1 is SGHAT and CDR2 is FQNNGV in the germline V gene. CDR3 length: 14 amino acids. Here the CDR3 reads CASSLEWRGLGQFF. As DNA, the CDR3 is TGTGCCAGCAGCTTAGAGTGGAGGGGCCTGGGGCAGTTCTTC.

A few counts support this clonotype. The chain combines TRBV6-1 with TRBJ1-5; D not resolved. The CDR3 runs 12 residues. V was trimmed by 5 bases and J by 9 bases, leaving 11 bases between them. CDR1 is MNHNS and CDR2 is SASEGT in the germline V gene. The CDR3 bases are TGTGCCAGCAGTCAGACATGGTGGCCCCAGCATTTT. Translation gives CASSQTWWPQHF.

This clonotype was seen more than once but under ten times. This sequence joins TRBV6-2 or TRBV6-3 and TRBJ2-3; 9 nucleotides align to TRBD2. After removal of 0 bases from V and 2 bases from J, the junction contained 6 bases not matched to a gene. The CDR3 is 17 amino acids. Per the germline V gene, CDR1 is MNHEY and CDR2 is SVGEGT. CDR3 sequence reads: CASSYSRLAGHTDTQYF. As DNA, the CDR3 is TGTGCCAGCAGTTACTCGAGGCTAGCGGGACACACAGATACGCAGTATTTT.

Many counts were recorded for this clonotype. The chain has TRBV7-2 and TRBJ2-2; 9 nucleotides line up with TRBD1. CDR3 length equals 16 residues. Germline V gene data show CDR1 as SGHTA and CDR2 as FQGNSA. Trimming at V came to 4 bases and at J to 5 bases, leaving 8 bases not matched to a gene. The CDR3 region is CASSSFGQGLTGELFF. The CDR3 region has the DNA TGTGCCAGCAGCTCTTTCGGACAGGGGTTGACCGGGGAGCTGTTTTTT. Full variable domain (missing parts from reference TRBV7-2 and TRBJ2-2): GAGVSQSPSNKVTEKGKDVELRCDPISGHTALYWYRQSLGQGLEFLIYFQGNSAPDKSGLPSDRFSAERTGGSVSTLTIQRTQQEDSAVYLCASSSFGQGLTGELFFGEGSRLTVL.

This clonotype was seen just once. The chain recombines TRBV4-2 with TRBJ1-1; D ambiguous. Germline lookup yields CDR1 LGHNA and CDR2 YNFKEQ. The length of the CDR3 is 15 residues. V was pared by 0 bases and J by 3 bases, with 11 bases between. The chain's CDR3 is CASSQEGREDTEAFF. CDR3 in DNA: TGTGCCAGCAGCCAAGAAGGTCGAGAGGACACTGAAGCTTTCTTT.

This clonotype was detected many times. The chain joins TRBV5-4 to TRBJ2-2; tentatively, D is TRBD1 (5 bases). Germline lookup yields CDR1 SGHNT and CDR2 YYREEE (reference sequence). This CDR3 contains 16 residues. Trimming shortened V by 7 bases and J by 4 bases, and 20 bases separated the two germline ends. The CDR3 DNA follows: TGTGCCAGCCGCCCGTTAACAGGCGAGCGCACCGGGGAGCTGTTTTTT. It specifies CASRPLTGERTGELFF.

The V and J genes are TRBV4-1 and TRBJ2-1; D is undetermined. The length of the CDR3 is 17 residues. Germline V lookup: CDR1 MGHRA, CDR2 YSYEKL. The V and J ends lost 0 bases and 4 bases respectively, with 16 bases between them. The CDR3 loop is CASSQETMDEFYNEQFF. Written as DNA, the CDR3 is TGCGCCAGCAGCCAAGAGACGATGGACGAATTTTACAATGAGCAGTTCTTC.

This clonotype occurred a few times. The chain employs TRBV24-1 and TRBJ1-1; no clear D gene. Germline values: CDR1 KGHDR, CDR2 SFDVKD. This CDR3 has 13 amino acids. The V and J ends lost 5 bases and 1 base respectively, with 7 bases between them. The CDR3 DNA is TGTGCCACCAGTGGCAAGGGGAACACTGAAGCTTTCTTT. Protein: CATSGKGNTEAFF.

There are a few counts of this clonotype. J is TRBJ2-7 and V is TRBV7-4; 11 bases are shared with TRBD2. The CDR3 covers 16 residues. V was clipped by 5 bases and J by 2 bases; unmatched bases: 8. Per germline, CDR1 SGHVT and CDR2 SQSDAQ. The CDR3 coding sequence is TGTGCCAGCAGCCCTACGACTAGCGGGAAGACCTACGAGCAGTACTTC. It encodes CASSPTTSGKTYEQYF.

This clonotype showed up just a few times. J is TRBJ2-7 and V is TRBV27; D perhaps matches TRBD1 (5 bases). The CDR3 covers 15 residues. Trimming took 3 bases from V and 0 from J, leaving 12 bases between them. CDR1 and CDR2 (germline): MNHEY, SMNVEV (reference sequence). The CDR3, as DNA: TGTGCCAGCAGTTTCGCCAGGGCCAGCTCCTACGAGCAGTACTTC. Protein: CASSFARASSYEQYF.

J is TRBJ2-2 and V is TRBV5-6; no reliable D call. The CDR3 is 13 amino acids. The V end was cut by 0 bases, the J end by 4 bases, with 4 bases between. CDR1 is SGHDT and CDR2 is YYEEEE in the germline V gene. The CDR3 bases are TGTGCCAGCAGCTTGGAGGGCACCGGGGAGCTGTTTTTT. Protein sequence: CASSLEGTGELFF.

The chain employs TRBV28 and TRBJ2-3; D remains unclear. The CDR3 extends over 13 amino acids. Germline V CDR1 and CDR2: MDHEN, SYDVKM. Trimming took off 6 bases at V and 5 bases at J, with 12 bases between the two ends. CDR3 sequence reads: CASRPHWGDTQYF. In DNA form, the CDR3 reads TGTGCCAGCAGACCCCACTGGGGAGATACGCAGTATTTT.

The chain has TRBV28 and TRBJ2-2; D gene uncertain. The CDR3 totals 14 residues. Trimming removed 5 bases from V and 3 bases from J, with 10 bases in between. The V gene's germline CDR1 is MDHEN and CDR2 SYDVKM. CDR3 DNA: TGTGCCAGCAGTCCGGCTTCTGACACCGGGGAGCTGTTTTTT. Its protein is CASSPASDTGELFF.

This chain links TRBV20-1 with TRBJ2-1, with 8 nucleotides matching TRBD2. V was pared by 4 bases and J by 4 bases, with 3 bases of the junction left unmatched. The CDR3 runs 13 residues. Germline V gene data show CDR1 as DFQATT and CDR2 as SNEGSKA (reference sequence). The CDR3 nucleotides read TGCAGTGCTATGCGGGGGGCGTACAATGAGCAGTTCTTC. It translates to CSAMRGAYNEQFF.

The sample holds a few counts of this clonotype. The rearrangement joins TRBV7-2 to TRBJ1-5, with D possibly TRBD1 on 6 matching bases. Germline V lookup: CDR1 SGHTA, CDR2 FQGNSA. The CDR3 totals 13 residues. The V end was cut by 4 bases, the J end by 7 bases, with 11 bases between. CDR3 region: CASSSGQQQPQHF. The CDR3 nucleotides are TGTGCCAGCAGCTCTGGACAGCAGCAGCCCCAGCATTTT.

V usage is TRBV20-1 and J usage is TRBJ2-7; 8 bases map to TRBD2. Germline CDR1 is DFQATT and CDR2 is SNEGSKA (reference sequence). CDR3 size: 16 residues. The ends lost 5 bases at V and 5 bases at J; junction bases unmatched: 17. CDR3 amino acids: CSAPWMAGGPGNEQYF. In DNA form, the CDR3 reads TGCAGTGCTCCATGGATGGCGGGAGGCCCAGGGAACGAGCAGTACTTC.

In its sample, this clonotype was seen many times. J is TRBJ2-1 and V is TRBV12-3 or TRBV12-4, with D possibly TRBD2 on 6 matching bases. The CDR3 extends over 16 amino acids. V was trimmed by 5 bases and J by 3 bases, leaving 17 bases between them. Written as DNA, the CDR3 is TGTGCCAGCAGTCCCGGCCAGCGGAGGGACTACAATGAGCAGTTCTTC. Amino acids: CASSPGQRRDYNEQFF.

This clonotype was counted ten times or more. The rearrangement joins TRBV7-9 to TRBJ2-1; D not certain. Germline CDR1 reads SEHNR; CDR2 reads FQNEAQ (reference sequence). The CDR3 runs 15 residues. Trimming pared 5 bases from V and 0 bases from J, leaving 11 bases between. For the CDR3, the DNA is TGTGCCAGCAGCACCGACTTGAGCTCCTACAATGAGCAGTTCTTC. It yields the protein CASSTDLSSYNEQFF.

This clonotype was seen ten or more times. The rearrangement uses TRBV12-3 or TRBV12-4 and TRBJ1-1; D not resolved. CDR3 size: 13 residues. Trimming cost V 6 bases and J 1 base, with 9 bases left between them. CDR3 in DNA: TGTGCCAGCAGCCAAGGACCGAACACTGAAGCTTTCTTT. Residues: CASSQGPNTEAFF.

The chain uses TRBV20-1 and TRBJ2-7; maybe TRBD2 (6 bases). CDR1 is DFQATT and CDR2 is SNEGSKA in the germline V gene (reference sequence). Trimming shortened V by 1 base and J by 0 bases, and 13 bases separated the two germline ends. The CDR3 sequence is 15 residues long. DNA for the CDR3: TGCAGTGCTAGAGCCCTGGGACTTAGCTCCTACGAGCAGTACTTC. It is translated as CSARALGLSSYEQYF.

This clonotype was seen only once. The chain carries TRBV29-1 and TRBJ1-1, with D possibly being TRBD1 (6 bases). Trimming pared 0 bases from V and 0 bases from J, leaving 20 bases between. Germline CDR1 and CDR2: SQVTM and ANQGSEA. The CDR3 is made up of 18 amino acids. The CDR3 region has the DNA TGCAGCGTTGAAGATCGTGGCCGGGGGCCAGAAATGAACACTGAAGCTTTCTTT. Translation: CSVEDRGRGPEMNTEAFF. Variable domain in full (rest from reference TRBV29-1 and TRBJ1-1): SAVISQKPSRDICQRGTSLTIQCQVDSQVTMMFWYRQQPGQSLTLIATANQGSEATYESGFVIDKFPISRPNLTFSTLTVSNMSPEDSSIYLCSVEDRGRGPEMNTEAFFGQGTRLTVV.

This clonotype appeared a single time. The chain links TRBV30 to TRBJ2-7, with D possibly being TRBD1 (5 bases). With 4 bases removed from V and 2 bases from J, the gap between germline ends came to 9 bases. Germline V gene data show CDR1 as GTSNPN and CDR2 as SVGIG (reference sequence). CDR3 length: 12 amino acids. The CDR3 loop is CAWNQDTYEQYF. CDR3 coding DNA: TGTGCCTGGAACCAGGACACCTACGAGCAGTACTTC.

The J gene is TRBJ2-7, the V gene TRBV27; D is perhaps TRBD1 (6 bases). This CDR3 contains 16 residues. V gave up 3 bases and J gave up 0 bases, with 15 bases separating them. CDR1 is MNHEY and CDR2 is SMNVEV in the germline V gene (reference sequence). CDR3 sequence reads: CASSLRGTASSYEQYF. CDR3 nucleotides: TGTGCCAGCAGTTTGAGGGGGACCGCCAGCTCCTACGAGCAGTACTTC.

As to this clonotype: One junction end does not reproduce the germline sequence, and a read error may be involved. The V gene is TRBV10-3, the J gene TRBJ2-7, with 13 bases aligning to TRBD2. From germline, CDR1 is ENHRY and CDR2 SYGVKD. The CDR3 has 18 residues. CDR3 region: CSLSEGLAGAFSSSEQYF. The CDR3 DNA follows: TGTTCCCTCAGTGAAGGACTAGCGGGAGCATTTTCTTCCTCCGAGCAGTACTTC.

The chain links TRBV24-1 to TRBJ2-3; 11 nucleotides agree with TRBD1. Trimming removed 4 bases from V and 5 bases from J; junction bases left unmatched: 13. CDR3 length: 18 residues. CDR1 is KGHDR and CDR2 is SFDVKD in the germline V gene. The CDR3 here is CATSDRNGQGAQGDTQYF. In DNA form, the CDR3 reads TGTGCCACCAGTGACCGAAATGGACAGGGGGCGCAAGGAGATACGCAGTATTTT.

This rearrangement joins TRBV11-2 to TRBJ1-2; D remains ambiguous. Trimming left V 1 base short and J 4 bases short, with 13 bases between. The CDR3 is 15 amino acids. Germline V gene lookup returns CDR1 SGHAT and CDR2 FQNNGV. The CDR3 DNA reads TGTGCCAGCAGCTTAGGAAGTGTCAGTTCCTATGGCTACACCTTC. This sequence encodes CASSLGSVSSYGYTF.